This passage covers 6 T cell receptor beta chains from one sample sequenced in a study of T-cell memory formation after mild COVID-19. TCRdb reprocessed the 5' RACE reads with MiXCR, giving one entry per CDR3 protein. The sample lists around 340,000 distinct CDR3 sequences, 12% to 15% seen once, with about a fifth in the top ten. The sample was PBMCs or a T cell subset sorted from them (not recorded which). Source of these receptors: a man between 18 and 29 years old who had mild COVID-19 (a few samples of this study predate the infection). Cell type and time point are not known.

The chain links TRBV6-5 to TRBJ1-2, with D unclear. Trimming removed 6 bases at V and 11 bases at J, with 19 bases between. Germline CDR1 is MNHEY and CDR2 is SVGAGI. The CDR3 totals 13 residues. The CDR3 DNA follows: TGTGCCAGCAGAACGGGAGACGGTGGGGAGTACACCTTC. Translating it yields CASRTGDGGEYTF.

The table lists this clonotype with a few counts. The chain joins TRBV7-9 to TRBJ2-1, with 7 positions matching TRBD2. This CDR3 contains 18 residues. The trim removed 5 bases at V and 0 bases at J, leaving 13 bases unmatched. Germline-derived CDR1 and CDR2 are SEHNR and FQNEAQ (reference sequence). The CDR3 region is CASSLPQRGESSYNEQFF. The CDR3 coding sequence is TGTGCCAGCAGCCTACCTCAGCGGGGTGAGAGCTCCTACAATGAGCAGTTCTTC. Full variable domain (remainder filled in from reference TRBV7-9 and TRBJ2-1): DTGVSQNPRHKITKRGQNVTFRCDPISEHNRLYWYRQTLGQGPEFLTYFQNEAQLEKSRLLSDRFSAERPKGSFSTLEIQRTEQGDSAMYLCASSLPQRGESSYNEQFFGPGTRLTVL.

CDR3 amino acids: CASSPEGGGNTIYF. CDR3 nucleotide sequence: TGTGCCAGCAGTCCGGAGGGAGGTGGAAACACCATATATTTT. The V gene is TRBV2, the J gene TRBJ1-3, with D unclear. V was trimmed by 5 bases and J by 3 bases, leaving 11 bases between them. The V gene's germline CDR1 is SNHLY and CDR2 FYNNEI. The CDR3 sequence is 14 residues long. Complete variable domain (other parts from reference TRBV2 and TRBJ1-3): EPEVTQTPSHQVTQMGQEVILRCVPISNHLYFYWYRQILGQKVEFLVSFYNNEISEKSEIFDDQFSVERPDGSNFTLKIRSTKLEDSAMYFCASSPEGGGNTIYFGEGSWLTVV.

Many counts were recorded for this clonotype. This sequence joins TRBV28 and TRBJ1-4; no firm D call. V lost 5 bases and J lost 3, with 13 bases in between. CDR3 length: 15 amino acids. CDR1 and CDR2 (germline): MDHEN, SYDVKM. The CDR3 protein is CASSPDGRPNEKLFF. CDR3 nucleotide sequence: TGTGCCAGCAGTCCAGACGGTAGACCTAATGAAAAACTGTTTTTT.

This clonotype was recorded only once. The J gene is TRBJ2-1, the V gene TRBV7-8; a possible D gene is TRBD2 (7 bases). Germline V gene sequence: CDR1 SGHVS, CDR2 FQNEAQ. V was pared by 5 bases and J by 4 bases, with 18 bases between. The CDR3 extends over 16 amino acids. The CDR3 bases are TGTGCCAGCAGCCCTGGGAGGGGGGGGTATTACAATGAGCAGTTCTTC. Its translation is CASSPGRGGYYNEQFF.

This rearrangement joins TRBV4-2 to TRBJ2-3, with 9 bases identical to TRBD2. Germline V lookup: CDR1 LGHNA, CDR2 YNFKEQ. The CDR3 has 14 residues. V shed 4 bases, J shed 6 bases, and the junction held 5 bases outside the gene matches. CDR3 DNA sequence: TGTGCCAGCAGCCCAGCTAGCGGGGATGATACGCAGTATTTT. Its protein product is CASSPASGDDTQYF.